The clone carrying this T cell receptor beta chain occurred once. Its target is unknown. The CDR3 totals 16 residues. Germline V gene lookup returns CDR1 SGHDN and CDR2 FVKESK. The V segment lost 2 bases and the J segment 0 bases; nucleotides outside the gene matches: 5. This entry is derived from a study of shared clonotypes between healthy human individuals. Broader study findings: In contrast to clonotypes shared by all four donors, non-shared clonotypes had lower generation probabilities. Sampling involved blood alone; tissue repertoires likely differ. The naive CD4 repertoires of a few donors were compared, and about 5% of clonotypes were shared.

Terminally differentiated effector memory CD45RA+ cells were excluded by CCR7 positive selection of CD45RO-negative cells. Data came from immunoSEQ multiplex PCR; TCRdb stores just in-frame clones and leaves some out. The sample includes about 2.1 million clones, 93% of them seen just once. The J gene is TRBJ2-5, the V gene TRBV14, with 8 bases that match TRBD2. The clonotype was recovered from a man younger than 35 in good health. Some clones in this sample may be carry-over from other donors' samples. The source material was naive CD8+ T cells from PBMCs. CDR3 in amino acids: CASSQWTSPYQETQYF. The CDR3 nucleotides are TGTGCCAGCAGCCAATGGACTAGCCCGTACCAAGAGACCCAGTACTTC.